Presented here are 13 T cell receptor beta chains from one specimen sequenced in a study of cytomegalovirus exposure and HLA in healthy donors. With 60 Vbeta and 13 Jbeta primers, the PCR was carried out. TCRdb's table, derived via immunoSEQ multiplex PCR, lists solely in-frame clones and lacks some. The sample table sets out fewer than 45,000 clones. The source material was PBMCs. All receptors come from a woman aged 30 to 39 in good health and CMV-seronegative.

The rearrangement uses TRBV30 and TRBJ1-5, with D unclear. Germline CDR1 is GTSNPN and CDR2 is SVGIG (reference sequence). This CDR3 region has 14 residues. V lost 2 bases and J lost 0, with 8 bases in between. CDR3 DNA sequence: TGTGCCTGGAGTTTAGGAGGTAGCAATCAGCCCCAGCATTTT. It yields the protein CAWSLGGSNQPQHF. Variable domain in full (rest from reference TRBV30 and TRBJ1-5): SQTIHQWPATLVQPVGSPLSLECTVEGTSNPNLYWYRQAAGRGLQLLFYSVGIGQISSEVPQNLSASRPQDRQFILSSKKLLLSDSGFYLCAWSLGGSNQPQHFGDGTRLSIL.

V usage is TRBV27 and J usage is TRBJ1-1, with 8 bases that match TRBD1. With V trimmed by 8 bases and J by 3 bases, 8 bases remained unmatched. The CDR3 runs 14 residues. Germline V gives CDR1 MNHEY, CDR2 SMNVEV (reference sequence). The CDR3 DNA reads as TGTGCCAGCCAGGGGGCTCAAGCACACACTGAAGCTTTCTTT. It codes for CASQGAQAHTEAFF.

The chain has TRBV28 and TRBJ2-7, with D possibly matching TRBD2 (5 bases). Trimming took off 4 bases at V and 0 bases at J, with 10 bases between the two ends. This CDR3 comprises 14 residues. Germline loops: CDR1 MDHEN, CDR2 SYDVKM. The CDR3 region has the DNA TGTGCCAGCAGTTGGACTCAAAGCTCCTACGAGCAGTACTTC. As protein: CASSWTQSSYEQYF.

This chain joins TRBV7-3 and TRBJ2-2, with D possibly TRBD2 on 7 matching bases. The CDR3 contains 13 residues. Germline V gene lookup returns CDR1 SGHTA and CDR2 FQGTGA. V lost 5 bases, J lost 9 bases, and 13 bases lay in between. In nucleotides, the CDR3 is TGTGCCAGCAGCCCGCGGGGGCGCCGGGAGCTGTTTTTT. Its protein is CASSPRGRRELFF.

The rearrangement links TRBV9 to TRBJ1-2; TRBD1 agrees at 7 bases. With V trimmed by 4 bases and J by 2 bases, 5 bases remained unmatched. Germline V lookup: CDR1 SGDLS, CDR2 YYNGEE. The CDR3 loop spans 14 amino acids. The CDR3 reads CASSPQTGNYGYTF. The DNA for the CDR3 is TGTGCCAGCAGCCCACAGACAGGGAACTATGGCTACACCTTC. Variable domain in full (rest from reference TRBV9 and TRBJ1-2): DSGVTQTPKHLITATGQRVTLRCSPRSGDLSVYWYQQSLDQGLQFLIQYYNGEERAKGNILERFSAQQFPDLHSELNLSSLELGDSALYFCASSPQTGNYGYTFGSGTRLTVV.

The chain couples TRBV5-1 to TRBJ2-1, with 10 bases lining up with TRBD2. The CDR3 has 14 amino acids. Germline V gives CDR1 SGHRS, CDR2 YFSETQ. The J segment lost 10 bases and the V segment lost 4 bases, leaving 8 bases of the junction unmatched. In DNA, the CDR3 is TGCGCCAGCAGCCGCACCGGGACTAGCGCCGAGCAGTTCTTC. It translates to CASSRTGTSAEQFF. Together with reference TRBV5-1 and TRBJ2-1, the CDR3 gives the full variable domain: KAGVTQTPRYLIKTRGQQVTLSCSPISGHRSVSWYQQTPGQGLQFLFEYFSETQRNKGNFPGRFSGRQFSNSRSEMNVSTLELGDSALYLCASSRTGTSAEQFFGPGTRLTVL.

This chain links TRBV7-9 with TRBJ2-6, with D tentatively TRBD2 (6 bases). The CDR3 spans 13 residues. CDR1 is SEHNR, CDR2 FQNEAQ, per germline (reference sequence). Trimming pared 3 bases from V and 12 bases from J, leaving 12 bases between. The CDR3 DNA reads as TGTGCCAGCAGCTTCGCGGGGATGGCCGTCCTGACTTTC. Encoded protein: CASSFAGMAVLTF.

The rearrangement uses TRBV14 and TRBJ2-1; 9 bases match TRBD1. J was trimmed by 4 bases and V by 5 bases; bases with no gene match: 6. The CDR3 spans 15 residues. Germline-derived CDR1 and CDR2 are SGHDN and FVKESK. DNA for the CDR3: TGTGCCAGCAGCGCTTACAGGGGGCTATACAATGAGCAGTTCTTC. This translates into CASSAYRGLYNEQFF.

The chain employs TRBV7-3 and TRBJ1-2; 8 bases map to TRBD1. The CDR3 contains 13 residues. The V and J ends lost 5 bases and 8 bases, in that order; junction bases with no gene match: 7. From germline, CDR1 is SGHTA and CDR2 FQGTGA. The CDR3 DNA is TGTGCCAGCAGCATTGGACAGGGTGGGGGCTACACCTTC. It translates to CASSIGQGGGYTF.

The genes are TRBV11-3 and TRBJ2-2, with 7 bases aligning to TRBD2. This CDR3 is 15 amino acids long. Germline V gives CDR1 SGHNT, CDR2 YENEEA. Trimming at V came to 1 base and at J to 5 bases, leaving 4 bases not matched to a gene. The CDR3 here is CASSLGGSGTGELFF. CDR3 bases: TGTGCCAGCAGCTTAGGCGGGAGTGGTACCGGGGAGCTGTTTTTT. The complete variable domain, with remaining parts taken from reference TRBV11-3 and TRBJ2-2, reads EAGVVQSPRYKIIEKKQPVAFWCNPISGHNTLYWYLQNLGQGPELLIRYENEEAVDDSQLPKDRFSAERLKGVDSTLKIQPAELGDSAVYLCASSLGGSGTGELFFGEGSRLTVL.

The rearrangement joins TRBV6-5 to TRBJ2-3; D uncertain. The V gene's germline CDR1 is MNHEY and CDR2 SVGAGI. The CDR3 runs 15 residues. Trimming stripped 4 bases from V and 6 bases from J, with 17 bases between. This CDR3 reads CASSSRLLGEDTQYF. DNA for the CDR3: TGTGCCAGCAGTTCGAGACTGCTAGGAGAGGATACGCAGTATTTT.

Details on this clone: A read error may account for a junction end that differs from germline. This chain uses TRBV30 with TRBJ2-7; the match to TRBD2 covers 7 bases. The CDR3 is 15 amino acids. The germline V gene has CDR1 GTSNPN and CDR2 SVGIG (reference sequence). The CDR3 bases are TGTGCCGGGAGGGCAAAGGGCAGGGCCTCCTACGAGCAGTACTTC. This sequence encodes CAGRAKGRASYEQYF.

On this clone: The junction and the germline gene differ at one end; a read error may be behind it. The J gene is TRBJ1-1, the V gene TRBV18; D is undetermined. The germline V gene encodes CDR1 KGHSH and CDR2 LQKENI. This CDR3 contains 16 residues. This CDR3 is CASAPPWSGEGTEAFF. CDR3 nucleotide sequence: TGTGCCAGCGCACCACCGTGGTCCGGGGAAGGGACTGAAGCTTTCTTT.